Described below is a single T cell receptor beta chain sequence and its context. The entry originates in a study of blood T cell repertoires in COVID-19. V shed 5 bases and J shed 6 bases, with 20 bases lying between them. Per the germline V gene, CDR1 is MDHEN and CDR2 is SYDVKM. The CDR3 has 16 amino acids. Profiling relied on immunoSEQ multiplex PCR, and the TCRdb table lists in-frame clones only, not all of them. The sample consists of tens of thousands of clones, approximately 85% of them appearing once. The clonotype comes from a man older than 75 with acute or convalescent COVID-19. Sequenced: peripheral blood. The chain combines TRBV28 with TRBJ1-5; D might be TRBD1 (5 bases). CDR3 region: CASSPRGGVEFQPQHF. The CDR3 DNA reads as TGTGCCAGCAGTCCGCGGGGCGGGGTGGAATTTCAGCCCCAGCATTTT.